One sample yielded the 2 T cell receptor beta chains listed below, sequenced in a study of CD8 T cells in Susac syndrome. The authors reverse transcribed roughly 0.5 to 1 ug RNA with random hexamers. TCRdb reanalysed the immunoSEQ multiplex PCR reads using MiXCR and keeps one entry per CDR3 protein. The repertoire holds 250,000 to 300,000 distinct CDR3 sequences, more than 75% seen once, with approximately 0.12% in the top ten. What was sequenced was CD8+ T cells from PBMCs. Receptor source: a human donor with multiple sclerosis.

The V call is TRBV9, the J call TRBJ1-1; 7 nucleotides agree with TRBD1. This CDR3 spans 18 amino acids. V gave up 4 bases and J gave up 0 bases; unmatched junction bases: 15. Germline assignment: CDR1 SGDLS and CDR2 YYNGEE. CDR3 DNA: TGTGCCAGCAGCCCTGAGCCGGGACAGAGGTATTTGAACACTGAAGCTTTCTTT. Protein product: CASSPEPGQRYLNTEAFF.

The chain is built from TRBV20-1 and TRBJ1-2; the D gene is possibly TRBD1 (6 bases). V lost 1 base to trimming and J lost 4 bases, with 10 bases between them. This CDR3 is built from 13 residues. Germline lookup yields CDR1 DFQATT and CDR2 SNEGSKA (reference sequence). The CDR3 DNA reads as TGCAGTGCTAGAGGGACAGAATTCTATGGCTACACCTTC. Its translation: CSARGTEFYGYTF.